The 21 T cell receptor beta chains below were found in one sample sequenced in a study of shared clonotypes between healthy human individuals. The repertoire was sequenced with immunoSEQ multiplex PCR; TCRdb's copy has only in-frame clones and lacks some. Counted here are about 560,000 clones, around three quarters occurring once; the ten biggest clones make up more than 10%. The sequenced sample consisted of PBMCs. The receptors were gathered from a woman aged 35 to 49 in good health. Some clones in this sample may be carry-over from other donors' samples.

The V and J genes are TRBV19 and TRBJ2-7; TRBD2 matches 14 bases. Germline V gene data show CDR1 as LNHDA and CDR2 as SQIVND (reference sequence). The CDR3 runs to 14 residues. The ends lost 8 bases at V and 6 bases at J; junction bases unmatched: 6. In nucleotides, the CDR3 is TGTGCCAGTCGGCCAGGACTAGCGGGAGGCGAGCAGTACTTC. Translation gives CASRPGLAGGEQYF.

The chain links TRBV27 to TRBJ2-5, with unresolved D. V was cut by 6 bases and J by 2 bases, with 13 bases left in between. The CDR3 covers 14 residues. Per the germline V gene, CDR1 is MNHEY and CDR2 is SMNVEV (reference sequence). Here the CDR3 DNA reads TGTGCCAGCAGCTCCCAGTGGAAACAAGAGACCCAGTACTTC. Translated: CASSSQWKQETQYF.

CDR3 sequence (DNA): TGTGCCAGCAGCTTAGGGACTAGCACCGAGCAGTACTTC. Its translation is CASSLGTSTEQYF. The chain employs TRBV7-9 and TRBJ2-7; TRBD2 agrees at 8 bases. Looked up from germline, CDR1 is SEHNR and CDR2 is FQNEAQ (reference sequence). This CDR3 region has 13 residues. V dropped 1 base and J dropped 6; count of bases not matched to a gene: 2.

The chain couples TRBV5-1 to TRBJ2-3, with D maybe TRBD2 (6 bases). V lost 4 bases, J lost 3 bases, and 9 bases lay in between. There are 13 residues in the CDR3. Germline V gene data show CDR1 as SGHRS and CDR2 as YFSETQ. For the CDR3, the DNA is TGCGCCAGCAGCCATGGAGGGACAGATACGCAGTATTTT. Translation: CASSHGGTDTQYF.

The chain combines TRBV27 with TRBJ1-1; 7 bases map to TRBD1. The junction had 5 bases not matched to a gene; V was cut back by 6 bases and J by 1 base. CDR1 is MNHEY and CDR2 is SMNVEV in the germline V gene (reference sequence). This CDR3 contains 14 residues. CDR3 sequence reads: CASRPTGTNTEAFF. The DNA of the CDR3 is TGTGCCAGCAGACCGACAGGGACGAACACTGAAGCTTTCTTT.

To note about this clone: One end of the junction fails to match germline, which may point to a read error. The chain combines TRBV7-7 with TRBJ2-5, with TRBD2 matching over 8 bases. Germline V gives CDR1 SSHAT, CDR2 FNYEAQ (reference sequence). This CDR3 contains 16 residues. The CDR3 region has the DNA TGTGCTAGCAGCTTGGGTTTAGCGGGATACCAAGAGACCCAGTACTTC. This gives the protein CASSLGLAGYQETQYF. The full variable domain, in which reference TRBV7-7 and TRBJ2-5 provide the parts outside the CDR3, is GAGVSQSPRYKVTKRGQDVTLRCDPISSHATLYWYQQALGQGPEFLTYFNYEAQPDKSGLPSDRFSAERPEGSISTLTIQRTEQRDSAMYRCASSLGLAGYQETQYFGPGTRLLVL.

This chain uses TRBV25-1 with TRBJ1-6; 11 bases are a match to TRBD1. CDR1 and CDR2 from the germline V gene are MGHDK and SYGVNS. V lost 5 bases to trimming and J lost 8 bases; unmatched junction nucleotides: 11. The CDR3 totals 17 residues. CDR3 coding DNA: TGTGCCAGCAGTCCACACTCCCGGGACAGGGGGGATTCACCCCTCCACTTT. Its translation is CASSPHSRDRGDSPLHF.

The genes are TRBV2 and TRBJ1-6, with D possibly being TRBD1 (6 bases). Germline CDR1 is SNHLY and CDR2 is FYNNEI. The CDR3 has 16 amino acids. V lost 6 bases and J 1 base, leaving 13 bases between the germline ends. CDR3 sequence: CASSRGGMSYNSPLHF. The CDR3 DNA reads TGTGCCAGCAGCCGAGGGGGAATGTCCTATAATTCACCCCTCCACTTT.

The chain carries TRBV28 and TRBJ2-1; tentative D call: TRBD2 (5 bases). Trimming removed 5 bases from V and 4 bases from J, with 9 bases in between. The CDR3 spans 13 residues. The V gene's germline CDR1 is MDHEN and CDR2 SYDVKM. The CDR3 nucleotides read TGTGCCAGCAGTATAACGGGGTACAATGAGCAGTTCTTC. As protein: CASSITGYNEQFF.

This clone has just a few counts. The CDR3 DNA follows: TGTGCCAGCAGTCCCCGGGAGGCGGGATACAATGAGCAGTTCTTC. This encodes CASSPREAGYNEQFF. This chain joins TRBV7-9 and TRBJ2-1; 7 bases are shared with TRBD2. The germline V gene encodes CDR1 SEHNR and CDR2 FQNEAQ (reference sequence). V dropped 6 bases and J dropped 4; count of bases not matched to a gene: 9. CDR3 length: 15 residues.

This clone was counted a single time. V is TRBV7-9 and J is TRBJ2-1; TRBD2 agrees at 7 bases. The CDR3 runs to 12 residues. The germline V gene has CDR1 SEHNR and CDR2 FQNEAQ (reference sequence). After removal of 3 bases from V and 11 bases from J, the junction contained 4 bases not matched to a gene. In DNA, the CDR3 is TGTGCCAGCAGCTTTGTGGGGGGGAAGCAGTTCTTC. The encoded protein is CASSFVGGKQFF.

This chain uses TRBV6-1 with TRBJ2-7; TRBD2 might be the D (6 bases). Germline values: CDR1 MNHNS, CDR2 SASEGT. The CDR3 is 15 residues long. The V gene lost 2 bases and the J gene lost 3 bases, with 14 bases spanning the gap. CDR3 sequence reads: CASSERRVTLYEQYF. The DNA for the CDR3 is TGTGCCAGCAGTGAAAGGAGGGTGACGCTCTACGAGCAGTACTTC.

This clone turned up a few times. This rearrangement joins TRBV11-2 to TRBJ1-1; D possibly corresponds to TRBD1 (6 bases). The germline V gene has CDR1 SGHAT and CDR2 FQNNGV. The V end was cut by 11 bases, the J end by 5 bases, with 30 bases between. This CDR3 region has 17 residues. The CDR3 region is CALYLTGARTLGTEAFF. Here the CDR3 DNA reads TGTGCCCTGTACTTAACGGGGGCCAGGACCCTGGGAACTGAAGCTTTCTTT.

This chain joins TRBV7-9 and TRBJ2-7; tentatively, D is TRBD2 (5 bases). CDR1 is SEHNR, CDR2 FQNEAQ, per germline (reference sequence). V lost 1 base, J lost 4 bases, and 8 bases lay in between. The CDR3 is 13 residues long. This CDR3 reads CASSLDSAYEQYF. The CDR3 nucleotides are TGTGCCAGCAGCTTAGATAGCGCTTACGAGCAGTACTTC.

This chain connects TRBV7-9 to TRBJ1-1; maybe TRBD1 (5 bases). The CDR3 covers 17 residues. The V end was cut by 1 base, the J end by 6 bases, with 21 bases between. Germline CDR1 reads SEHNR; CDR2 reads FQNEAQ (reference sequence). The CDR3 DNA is TGTGCCAGCAGCTTAGTTATGGGGCGGACGGTTGGGTCTGAAGCTTTCTTT. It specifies CASSLVMGRTVGSEAFF. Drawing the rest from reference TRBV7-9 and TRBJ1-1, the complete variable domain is DTGVSQNPRHKITKRGQNVTFRCDPISEHNRLYWYRQTLGQGPEFLTYFQNEAQLEKSRLLSDRFSAERPKGSFSTLEIQRTEQGDSAMYLCASSLVMGRTVGSEAFFGQGTRLTVV.

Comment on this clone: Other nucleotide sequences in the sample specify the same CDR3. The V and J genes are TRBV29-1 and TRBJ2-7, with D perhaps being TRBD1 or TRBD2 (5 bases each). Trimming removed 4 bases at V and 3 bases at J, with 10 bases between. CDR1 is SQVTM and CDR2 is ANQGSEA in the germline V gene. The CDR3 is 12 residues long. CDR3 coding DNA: TGCAGCGTTGGAGGGGATAGCTACGAGCAGTACTTC. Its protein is CSVGGDSYEQYF.

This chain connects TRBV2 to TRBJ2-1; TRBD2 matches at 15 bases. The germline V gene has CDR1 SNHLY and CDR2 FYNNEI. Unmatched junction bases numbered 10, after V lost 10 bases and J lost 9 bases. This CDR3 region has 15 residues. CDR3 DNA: TGTGCCACCCCTGAGGGACTAGCGGGAGGTTTTGAGCAGTTCTTC. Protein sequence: CATPEGLAGGFEQFF.

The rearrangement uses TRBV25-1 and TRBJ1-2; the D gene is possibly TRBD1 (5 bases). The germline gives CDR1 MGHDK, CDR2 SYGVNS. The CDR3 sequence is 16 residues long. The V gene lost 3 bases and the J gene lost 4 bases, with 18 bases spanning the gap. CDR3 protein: CASSDRFQGTVYGYTF. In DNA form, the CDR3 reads TGTGCCAGCAGTGACCGCTTTCAGGGAACCGTCTATGGCTACACCTTC.

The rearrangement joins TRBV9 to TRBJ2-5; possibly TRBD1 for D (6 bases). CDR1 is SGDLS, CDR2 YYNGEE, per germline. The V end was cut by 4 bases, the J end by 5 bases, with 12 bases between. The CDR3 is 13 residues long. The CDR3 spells CASSKQGWETQYF. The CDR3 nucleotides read TGTGCCAGCAGCAAACAGGGTTGGGAGACCCAGTACTTC. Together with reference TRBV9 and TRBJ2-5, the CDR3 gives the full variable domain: DSGVTQTPKHLITATGQRVTLRCSPRSGDLSVYWYQQSLDQGLQFLIQYYNGEERAKGNILERFSAQQFPDLHSELNLSSLELGDSALYFCASSKQGWETQYFGPGTRLLVL.

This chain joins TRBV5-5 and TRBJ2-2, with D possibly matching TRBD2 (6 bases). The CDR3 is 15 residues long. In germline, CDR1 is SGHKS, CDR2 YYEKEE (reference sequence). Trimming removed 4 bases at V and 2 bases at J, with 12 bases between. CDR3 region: CASSTLASNTGELFF. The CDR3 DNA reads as TGTGCCAGCAGCACTCTAGCGTCCAACACCGGGGAGCTGTTTTTT.

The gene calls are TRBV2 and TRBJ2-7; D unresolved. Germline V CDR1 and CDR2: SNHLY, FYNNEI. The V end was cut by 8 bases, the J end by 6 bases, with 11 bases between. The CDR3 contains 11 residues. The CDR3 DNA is TGTGCCAGCGGAGAGAGTGGCGAGCAGTACTTC. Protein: CASGESGEQYF. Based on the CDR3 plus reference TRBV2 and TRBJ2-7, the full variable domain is EPEVTQTPSHQVTQMGQEVILRCVPISNHLYFYWYRQILGQKVEFLVSFYNNEISEKSEIFDDQFSVERPDGSNFTLKIRSTKLEDSAMYFCASGESGEQYFGPGTRLTVT.